These 21 T cell receptor beta chains were all obtained from the same sample, sequenced in a study of PD-L1 blockade in urothelial cancer. As to time point: pretreatment peripheral blood. Assay: immunoSEQ multiplex PCR; the TCRdb copy retains only in-frame clones and omits some. Altogether over 65,000 clones are present, almost 90% being singletons, with the ten largest covering 3.5% to 5.5%. The sequenced sample was PBMCs, obtained around atezolizumab (anti-PD-L1) treatment. The receptor source for this set is a man in his sixties or seventies with urothelial cancer.

The J gene is TRBJ2-7, the V gene TRBV11-2; no definite D call. The CDR3 sequence is 13 residues long. Trimming pared 2 bases from V and 3 bases from J, leaving 8 bases between. The germline gives CDR1 SGHAT, CDR2 FQNNGV. CDR3 nucleotides: TGTGCCAGCAGCTTAAGACATCTCTACGAGCAGTACTTC. The encoded protein is CASSLRHLYEQYF.

V usage is TRBV4-2 and J usage is TRBJ2-3; the match to TRBD2 covers 11 bases. V shed 3 bases, J shed 5 bases, and the junction held 13 bases outside the gene matches. Germline V lookup: CDR1 LGHNA, CDR2 YNFKEQ. The CDR3 spans 18 residues. The DNA of the CDR3 is TGTGCCAGCAGCCAGACCACTACTAGCGGGAGATGGGGAGATACGCAGTATTTT. Protein product: CASSQTTTSGRWGDTQYF.

This chain joins TRBV5-4 and TRBJ2-3; 11 bases align to TRBD2. The CDR3 loop spans 18 amino acids. Germline V lookup: CDR1 SGHNT, CDR2 YYREEE (reference sequence). Trimming removed 0 bases from V and 0 bases from J; junction bases left unmatched: 6. Written as DNA, the CDR3 is TGTGCCAGCAGCTTGGGGCTAGCGGGAGGTACTAGCACAGATACGCAGTATTTT. Amino acids: CASSLGLAGGTSTDTQYF.

The chain employs TRBV15 and TRBJ2-5; no clear D. V was clipped by 1 base and J by 6 bases, with 9 bases between them. This CDR3 region has 13 residues. The germline V gene has CDR1 LNHNV and CDR2 YYDKDF (reference sequence). The CDR3 nucleotides read TGTGCCACCAGCAGAGGGCTCAAAAAGACCCAGTACTTC. Translation gives CATSRGLKKTQYF.

J is TRBJ2-7 and V is TRBV4-1; TRBD2 agrees at 8 bases. Germline trimming cut 0 bases from V and 3 bases from J; bases unmatched to any gene: 13. The CDR3 runs 18 residues. CDR1 is MGHRA, CDR2 YSYEKL, per germline. The CDR3 DNA is TGCGCCAGCAGCCAAGATCCGGTAGGGGCGGGAGGACACTACGAGCAGTACTTC. As protein: CASSQDPVGAGGHYEQYF.

The CDR3 sequence is CASDTGPYEQYF. In nucleotides, the CDR3 is TGTGCCAGCGATACAGGCCCCTACGAGCAGTACTTC. The chain carries TRBV2 and TRBJ2-7, with D perhaps matching TRBD1 (5 bases). The CDR3 spans 12 residues. Germline V gene data show CDR1 as SNHLY and CDR2 as FYNNEI. V was trimmed by 8 bases and J by 2 bases, leaving 10 bases between them.

The rearrangement uses TRBV19 and TRBJ2-7, with TRBD1 identical over 10 bases. Germline V gives CDR1 LNHDA, CDR2 SQIVND (reference sequence). This CDR3 comprises 17 residues. Unmatched junction bases numbered 10, after V lost 5 bases and J lost 0 bases. For the CDR3, the DNA is TGTGCCAGTAGTCCCGAAGGCTGGACAGGGGGCTCCTACGAGCAGTACTTC. Encoded protein: CASSPEGWTGGSYEQYF.

The chain links TRBV5-1 to TRBJ1-1; a possible D gene is TRBD1 (6 bases). The CDR3 has 13 residues. The ends were cut back, 4 bases at V and 3 bases at J, with 10 bases in the middle. Germline-derived CDR1 and CDR2 are SGHRS and YFSETQ. The CDR3 protein is CASSRDIDTEAFF. For the CDR3, the DNA is TGCGCCAGCAGCCGGGACATCGACACTGAAGCTTTCTTT.

This chain uses TRBV5-4 with TRBJ2-7, with 7 positions matching TRBD2. The CDR3 has 16 residues. J lost 3 bases, V lost 2 bases, and 11 bases had no gene match. CDR1 is SGHNT and CDR2 is YYREEE in the germline V gene (reference sequence). CDR3 in amino acids: CASSLPDSLAGYEQYF. DNA for the CDR3: TGTGCCAGCAGCTTACCCGACAGCTTAGCGGGCTACGAGCAGTACTTC.

This sequence joins TRBV6-1 and TRBJ2-1, with D maybe TRBD1 (6 bases). Trimming shortened V by 6 bases and J by 2 bases, and 14 bases separated the two germline ends. The CDR3 extends over 15 amino acids. Per the germline V gene, CDR1 is MNHNS and CDR2 is SASEGT. The CDR3 bases are TGTGCCAGCAGATCAGGACAGTTCACCTACAATGAGCAGTTCTTC. This sequence encodes CASRSGQFTYNEQFF.

The chain employs TRBV5-1 and TRBJ2-3; 7 nucleotides line up with TRBD2. The germline gives CDR1 SGHRS, CDR2 YFSETQ. This CDR3 is built from 15 residues. Unmatched junction bases numbered 3, after V lost 0 bases and J lost 2 bases. Written as DNA, the CDR3 is TGCGCCAGCAGCTTGGTAAGCGGGAACACAGATACGCAGTATTTT. Protein sequence: CASSLVSGNTDTQYF. Full variable domain (rest looked up from reference TRBV5-1 and TRBJ2-3): KAGVTQTPRYLIKTRGQQVTLSCSPISGHRSVSWYQQTPGQGLQFLFEYFSETQRNKGNFPGRFSGRQFSNSRSEMNVSTLELGDSALYLCASSLVSGNTDTQYFGPGTRLTVL.

This chain links TRBV6-4 with TRBJ1-1; tentative D call: TRBD1 (5 bases). The CDR3 contains 17 residues. Trimming left V 6 bases short and J 0 bases short, with 20 bases between. Germline values: CDR1 MRHNA, CDR2 SNTAGT. CDR3 loop: CASSDRGGHLVNTEAFF. CDR3 sequence (DNA): TGTGCCAGCAGCGATCGGGGAGGACACCTAGTGAACACTGAAGCTTTCTTT.

The chain is built from TRBV7-8 and TRBJ2-5, with 7 positions matching TRBD1. This CDR3 contains 16 residues. The V gene end was trimmed by 3 bases and the J gene end by 5 bases; junction bases not matched to a gene: 12. Germline CDR1 and CDR2: SGHVS and FQNEAQ. This CDR3 is CASSFRRDSLRETQYF. As DNA, the CDR3 is TGTGCCAGCAGCTTCCGACGGGACAGCTTACGGGAGACCCAGTACTTC.

This chain connects TRBV5-4 to TRBJ1-2; a possible D gene is TRBD1 (5 bases). The CDR3 loop spans 14 amino acids. Germline V gives CDR1 SGHNT, CDR2 YYREEE (reference sequence). Trimming cost V 6 bases and J 1 base, with 13 bases left between them. The CDR3 bases are TGTGCCAGCACCAACCCGACAGTTAACTATGGCTACACCTTC. Its protein is CASTNPTVNYGYTF.

The chain combines TRBV5-6 with TRBJ2-2, with 8 bases lining up with TRBD2. V was pared by 4 bases and J by 5 bases, with 10 bases of the junction left unmatched. Per the germline V gene, CDR1 is SGHDT and CDR2 is YYEEEE. The CDR3 spans 16 residues. CDR3 protein: CASSPAGTRATGELFF. The CDR3 DNA reads TGTGCCAGCAGCCCTGCCGGGACTAGGGCGACCGGGGAGCTGTTTTTT.

The CDR3 reads CASSVEEGQPQHF. CDR3 nucleotide sequence: TGTGCCAGCAGCGTAGAGGAGGGTCAGCCCCAGCATTTT. This rearrangement joins TRBV9 to TRBJ1-5; D ambiguous. Germline CDR1 SGDLS, CDR2 YYNGEE. CDR3 length equals 13 residues. V was cut by 0 bases and J by 6 bases, with 7 bases left in between. Using reference TRBV9 and TRBJ1-5 for the parts outside the CDR3, the full variable domain is DSGVTQTPKHLITATGQRVTLRCSPRSGDLSVYWYQQSLDQGLQFLIQYYNGEERAKGNILERFSAQQFPDLHSELNLSSLELGDSALYFCASSVEEGQPQHFGDGTRLSIL.

The rearrangement joins TRBV27 to TRBJ2-7; TRBD1 aligns across 12 bases. V shed 3 bases, J shed 2 bases, and the junction held 14 bases outside the gene matches. The CDR3 extends over 19 amino acids. Germline loops: CDR1 MNHEY, CDR2 SMNVEV (reference sequence). CDR3 sequence: CASSLRDRGRSGHTYEQYF. The CDR3 DNA follows: TGTGCCAGCAGTTTGCGGGACAGGGGGCGAAGCGGACACACCTACGAGCAGTACTTC.

The chain joins TRBV5-5 to TRBJ2-5; possible D gene TRBD2, 9 bases. Germline lookup yields CDR1 SGHKS and CDR2 YYEKEE (reference sequence). Trimming removed 4 bases at V and 5 bases at J, with 30 bases between. The CDR3 contains 19 residues. The CDR3 here is CASSLSHGTGGLAFETQYF. The DNA of the CDR3 is TGTGCCAGCAGCCTATCCCACGGGACAGGTGGACTAGCGTTCGAGACCCAGTACTTC.

The chain links TRBV13 to TRBJ2-1; 7 bases fit TRBD1. Trimming took 2 bases from V and 2 from J; bases not matched to a gene: 3. CDR1 and CDR2 (germline): PRHDT, FYEKMQ (reference sequence). This CDR3 region has 15 residues. CDR3 in DNA: TGTGCCAGCAGCTTAACAGGGGACCCCTACAATGAGCAGTTCTTC. Encoded protein: CASSLTGDPYNEQFF.

The chain recombines TRBV6-5 with TRBJ2-5; a weak D match, TRBD1 (5 bases). The DNA end lines up better with TRBJ2-7; the J call may be wrong. Looked up from germline, CDR1 is MNHEY and CDR2 is SVGAGI. The CDR3 covers 14 residues. In DNA form, the CDR3 reads TGTGCCAGCAGTTACCGCCTCGGACATTACGAGCAGTACTTC. It encodes CASSYRLGHYEQYF.

The chain has TRBV6-5 and TRBJ1-1; D is possibly TRBD1 (6 bases). The germline gives CDR1 MNHEY, CDR2 SVGAGI. The CDR3 covers 15 residues. Trimming removed 4 bases from V and 1 base from J, with 13 bases in between. CDR3 loop: CASSSPGQKNTEAFF. The CDR3 DNA follows: TGTGCCAGCAGTTCCCCGGGACAAAAGAACACTGAAGCTTTCTTT.